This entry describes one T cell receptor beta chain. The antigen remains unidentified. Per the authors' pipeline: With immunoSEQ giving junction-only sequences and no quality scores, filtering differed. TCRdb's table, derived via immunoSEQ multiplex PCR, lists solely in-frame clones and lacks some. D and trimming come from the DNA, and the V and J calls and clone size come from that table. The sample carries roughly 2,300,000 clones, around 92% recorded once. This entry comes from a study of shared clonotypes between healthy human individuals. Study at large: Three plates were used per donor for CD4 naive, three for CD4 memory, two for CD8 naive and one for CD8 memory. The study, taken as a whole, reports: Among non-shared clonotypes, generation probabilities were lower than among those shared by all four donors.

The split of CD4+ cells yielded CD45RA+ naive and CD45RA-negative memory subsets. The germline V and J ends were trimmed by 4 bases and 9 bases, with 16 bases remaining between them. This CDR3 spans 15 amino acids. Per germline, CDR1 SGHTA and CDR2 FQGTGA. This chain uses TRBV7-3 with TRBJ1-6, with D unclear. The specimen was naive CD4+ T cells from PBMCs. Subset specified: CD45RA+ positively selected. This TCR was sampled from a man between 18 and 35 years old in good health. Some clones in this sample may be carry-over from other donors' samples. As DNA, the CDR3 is TGTGCCAGCAGCTGGGATAGACCCCTGGGTTCACCCCTCCACTTT. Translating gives CASSWDRPLGSPLHF.